Detailed here is one T cell receptor beta chain. This record comes from a study of CD8 T cells in ankylosing spondylitis. Trimming cost V 5 bases and J 4 bases; bases outside gene matches: 9. Germline CDR1 LNHNV, CDR2 YYDKDF (reference sequence). This CDR3 comprises 16 residues. TCRdb re-called the 5' RACE reads with MiXCR, one entry per CDR3 protein. Of about 340,000 distinct CDR3 sequences listed, around 20% are singletons. J is TRBJ2-1 and V is TRBV15; TRBD1 aligns across 9 bases. This TCR was recovered from a male donor with ankylosing spondylitis or in good health (not recorded which). The specimen sequenced was blood, either unsorted or a sorted T cell fraction (not recorded which). The CDR3 protein is CATSSVDRGDYNEQFF. CDR3 bases: TGTGCCACCAGCTCCGTTGACAGGGGGGATTACAATGAGCAGTTCTTC.